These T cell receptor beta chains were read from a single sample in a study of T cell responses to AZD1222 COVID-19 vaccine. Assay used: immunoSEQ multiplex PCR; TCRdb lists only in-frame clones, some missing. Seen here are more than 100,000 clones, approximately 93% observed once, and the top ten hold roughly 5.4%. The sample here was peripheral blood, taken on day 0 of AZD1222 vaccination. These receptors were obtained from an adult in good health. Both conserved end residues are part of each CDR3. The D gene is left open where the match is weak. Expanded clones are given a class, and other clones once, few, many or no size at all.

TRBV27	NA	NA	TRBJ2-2	TGTGCCAGCAGTTTGCAGGGGCGGACCGGGGAGCTGTTTTTT	CASSLQGRTGELFF
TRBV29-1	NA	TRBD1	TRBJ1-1	TGCAGCACAGGGGGCGTAAGCATCACTGAAGCTTTCTTT	CSTGGVSITEAFF
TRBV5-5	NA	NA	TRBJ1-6	TGTGCCAGCAGCAAAACCGGGCGGGATAATTCACCCCTCCACTTT	CASSKTGRDNSPLHF
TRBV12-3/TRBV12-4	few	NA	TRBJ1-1	TGTGCCAGCACTCTCGGGACGGCAGAAGCTTTCTTT	CASTLGTAEAFF
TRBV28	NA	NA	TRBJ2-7	TGTGCCAGCATCTTGGGGGTGAGGGGAGAGCAGTACTTC	CASILGVRGEQYF
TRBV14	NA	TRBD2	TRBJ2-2	TGTGCCAGCAGCGACTTAGGACTAGCGGGTTACACCGGGGAGCTGTTTTTT	CASSDLGLAGYTGELFF
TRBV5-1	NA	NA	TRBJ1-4	TGCGCCAGCAGCTTGGCGGCAGGGCCAATAGAAAAACTGTTTTTT	CASSLAAGPIEKLFF
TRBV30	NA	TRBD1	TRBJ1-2	TGTGCCTGGAGTGTACGGAGCGTACAGGGGTATGGCTACACCTTC	CAWSVRSVQGYGYTF
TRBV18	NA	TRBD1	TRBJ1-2	TGTGCCAGCTCACCACAGGGGGCTAATACCTATGGCTACACCTTC	CASSPQGANTYGYTF
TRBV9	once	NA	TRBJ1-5	TGTGCCAGCAGCCCGCAGGGGTCGAATCAGCCCCAGCATTTT	CASSPQGSNQPQHF
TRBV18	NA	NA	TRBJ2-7	TGTGCCAGCTCACCACGGGGCAGGACCTCCTACGAGCAGTACTTC	CASSPRGRTSYEQYF
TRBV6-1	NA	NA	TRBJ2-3	TGTGCCAGCAGTGAAACCGCAGTCGCGGAGGACACAGATACGCAGTATTTT	CASSETAVAEDTDTQYF
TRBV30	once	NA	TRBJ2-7	TGTGCCTGGAGTGTGACAGAACCCTACGAGCAGTACTTC	CAWSVTEPYEQYF
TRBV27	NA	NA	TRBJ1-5	TGTGCCAGCCGGGCGGGCGTTGGCAATCAGCCCCAGCATTTT	CASRAGVGNQPQHF
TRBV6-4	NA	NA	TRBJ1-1	TGTGCCAGCAGTGACTTAGACGGGAACACTGAAGCTTTCTTT	CASSDLDGNTEAFF
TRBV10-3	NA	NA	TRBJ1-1	TGTGCCAGCACGGACACTGTAGGAACTGAAGCTTTCTTT	CASTDTVGTEAFF